A selection of T cell receptor beta chains follows, all from one sample in a study of beta chain features in type 1 diabetes. Repertoires were generated with immunoSEQ multiplex PCR, while TCRdb's copy carries only in-frame clones and drops some. This sample yields over 120,000 clones, of which more than 10% are seen a single time; around 1.2% belongs to the top ten. Sequenced: central memory CD4+ T cells from blood. These receptors all come from a man aged 18-30 years with type 1 diabetes. The CDR3 runs from the conserved cysteine through the conserved F or W. Each record gives: V gene, J gene, CDR3 protein.

>TRBV9|TRBJ2-2
CASSVVGTGTGELFF
>TRBV19|TRBJ1-2
CASSGGGDYGYTF
>TRBV7-2|TRBJ2-5
CASSPPGSQETQYF
>TRBV5-1|TRBJ2-7
CASSSQGASSYEQYF
>TRBV27|TRBJ2-7
CASSSPLSEQYF
>TRBV9|TRBJ2-6
CASRQGDSGANVLTF
>TRBV29-1|TRBJ1-1
CSGGDPNTEAFF
>TRBV5-4|TRBJ1-4
CASSPTTGGDEKLFF
>TRBV10-3|TRBJ1-1
CAISEGSLNTEAFF
>TRBV7-6|TRBJ1-5
CASSPDRANQPQHF
>TRBV7-2|TRBJ1-6
CASSLYVGEYSPLHF
>TRBV7-6|TRBJ1-5
CASSLGASGDQPQHF
>TRBV7-2|TRBJ2-1
CASSSSIAGALSSYNEQFF
>TRBV11-2|TRBJ1-6
CASSLSGTGVGSPLHF
>TRBV6-5|TRBJ1-5
CASRPDRSQPQHF
>TRBV11-3|TRBJ1-1
CASSSRGAAFF
>TRBV30|TRBJ1-4
CAGATGLDEKLFF
>TRBV6-5|TRBJ1-4
CASSYWTGGWREKLFF
>TRBV5-1|TRBJ2-1
CASSFSNEQFF
>TRBV9|TRBJ1-1
CASSAMQNTEAFF
>TRBV30|TRBJ2-3
CAWSLSRTSGGATDTQYF
>TRBV10-1|TRBJ1-1
CASSAHSGNTEAFF
>TRBV7-8|TRBJ2-2
CASSVLQAGAGELFF
>TRBV4-1|TRBJ2-1
CASSPSYNEQFF
>TRBV2|TRBJ2-7
CASSEGTDYEQYF
>TRBV7-2|TRBJ1-1
CASSLGFMNTEAFF
>TRBV5-1|TRBJ2-3
CASRSGGGTDTQYF
>TRBV6-1|TRBJ2-1
CASSALAGRSYNEQFF
>TRBV7-9|TRBJ2-5
CASTSDSTQETQYF
>TRBV29-1|TRBJ2-2
CSALESMNTGELFF
>TRBV28|TRBJ2-2
CASRGGMVTGELFF
>TRBV7-8|TRBJ2-5
CASSLIGRRARETQYF
>TRBV6-5|TRBJ2-3
CASSLSGGTDTQYF
>TRBV28|TRBJ1-2
CASLVDYGYTF
>TRBV4-1|TRBJ2-5
CASSPRDSSRETQYF
>TRBV5-1|TRBJ2-1
CASSSQGGAYNEQFF
>TRBV5-1|TRBJ1-2
CASSLDGQISNYGYTF
>TRBV9|TRBJ1-1
CASSVQGQGDTEAFF
>TRBV11-2|TRBJ2-4
CASSFWGSGTSGENIQYF
>TRBV6-5|TRBJ2-7
CASSYKTGSGSYEQYF